This T cell receptor (beta chain) was observed in a study of blood T cell repertoires in COVID-19 (dated by TCRdb to 2018 to 2020). Context from the whole study: Collaborator samples came from the United States, Italy and Spain and covered acute and convalescent phases of COVID-19. A freely available public database, intended as a resource for researchers studying the immune response to SARS-CoV-2, is where the repertoires were released. A de-identified subject ID, COVID-19 status, age in years and sex were almost always included in the sample metadata. The prospective study material was composed of cDNA or gDNA derived from T cells, B-cell-depleted T cells, or PBMCs. Where HLA class I and class II types were available, the types were taken from metadata supplied by the sample provider, not from assay-based typing. The dataset comprised deeply sampled blood TCRbeta repertoires from subjects exposed to, actively infected with, or recovered from COVID-19. Samples came from the ongoing ImmuneRACE study (first 160 participants) plus 1,254 subjects from 6 global collaborators.

The research as a whole found: Clinical and demographic metadata were provided uncurated, with the amount varying by source and participant.

TCRbeta CDR3 regions were amplified from genomic DNA using the immunoSEQ Assay, a bias-controlled multiplex PCR. The study's own analysis went as follows. The number of nucleated cells in each sample was estimated from the amplification of reference gene primers within the assay. To quantify the absolute abundance of each unique TCRbeta CDR3 rearrangement, sequence reads were collapsed and filtered. For each sample, productive Simpson clonality was calculated as the square root of Simpson's diversity index across productive rearrangements. Held by TCRdb, this immuneACCESS table contains in-frame sequences only and omits some clones. Under half of the omission traces to an unresolved V gene where checked; the cause of the rest is unknown. Clonal size and the V and J genes are those of that table, whereas D and trimming came from the DNA. Here the sample has 150,000 to 180,000 clones; 70% to 90% occur a single time. The ten most abundant clones make up roughly 0.6% of the sample.

One collaborating source in Seattle enrolled patients while the patients were actively infected and followed the patients over time throughout the course of disease. Each collaborating institution followed its own protocols to collect whole blood in K2EDTA tubes. For TCRbeta analysis, collaborator samples were shipped as frozen whole blood, as isolated PBMCs, or as DNA extracted from either sample type. Trimming removed 0 bases from V and 3 bases from J; the gene matches leave 0 bases unexplained. CDR1 SGHDT and CDR2 YYEEEE are derived from the germline V gene. Including cysteine and phenylalanine, the CDR3 has 14 amino acids. Only the CDR3 DNA stays, 42 bases, in frame from base 1. As for this clone: The antigen it binds to is not known. Per-base quality was not reported, and no clone a single base away is much larger than it.

Material: peripheral blood. In this chain, TRBV5-6 is recombined with TRBJ1-1, with 9 bases matching TRBD1. This clonotype was sampled from a man in his sixties with COVID-19, enrolled during active disease. DNA sequence: TGTGCCAGCAGCTTGGACAGGGGGCACACTGAAGCTTTCTTT. Its protein reads: CASSLDRGHTEAFF.